This T cell receptor (beta chain) was captured by sequencing in a study of blood T cell repertoires in COVID-19. TCRdb's table, derived via immunoSEQ multiplex PCR, lists solely in-frame clones and lacks some. The sample carries around 120,000 clones, approximately 81% recorded once. The CDR3 length is 19 residues. J lost 2 bases, V lost 2 bases, and 3 bases had no gene match. Germline values: CDR1 MNHEY, CDR2 SVGEGT. Sequenced input: peripheral blood. V gene TRBV6-2 or TRBV6-3 combines with J gene TRBJ2-6; 16 bases map to TRBD2. The clonotype was recovered from an elderly woman with acute or convalescent COVID-19. The CDR3 spells CASSYAGLAGGPGANVLTF. For the CDR3, the DNA is TGTGCCAGCAGTTACGCGGGACTAGCGGGGGGGCCTGGGGCCAACGTCCTGACTTTC.